The sequence of this TCR beta chain was determined in a study of blood T cell repertoires in COVID-19. The assay was immunoSEQ multiplex PCR, and TCRdb's table has in-frame clones only and misses some. The sample has some 30,000 clones; roughly 91% are singletons. The germline gives CDR1 LGHNA, CDR2 YSLEER. Trimming left V 4 bases short and J 2 bases short, with 7 bases between. The CDR3 loop spans 13 amino acids. The TCR originated in a human donor with active COVID-19. The donor label of this sample is uncertain. The J gene is TRBJ2-3, the V gene TRBV4-3; no clear D gene. Sequencing was done on a sample of peripheral blood. CDR3 coding DNA: TGCGCCAGCAGCCTAACTATCACAGATACGCAGTATTTT. Amino acids: CASSLTITDTQYF.